This T cell receptor (beta chain) came from a study of T cells in Graves' hyperthyroidism and ophthalmopathy. Findings of the study overall: Within blood appeared most thyroid clonotypes that had expanded above 0.001.

The table lists this clonotype with many counts. Antigen: not known. CDR3 length equals 14 residues. Between the trimmed V and J ends, which lost 1 base and 4 bases, there was a span of 10 bases. Germline assignment: CDR1 SGHTA and CDR2 FQGNSA. Graves' hyperthyroidism without ophthalmopathy progression within 18 months was termed stable. Diagnosis relied on clinical symptoms, serum thyroxine and TRAb, thyroid ultrasound and orbital computed tomography. The CDR3 regions of TCR beta were amplified from RNA transcripts. Initially, a first-round RT-PCR of the TCR CDR3 employed the HTBI primer set. TCRdb ran MiXCR on the multiplex PCR reads and lists one entry per CDR3 protein. The sample gives under 350,000 distinct CDR3 sequences, around 20% of which show up once; 50% is in the top ten.

The source is a woman between 50 and 59 years old with Graves' hyperthyroidism. V is TRBV7-2 and J is TRBJ1-2; D remains unclear. Sequencing input: blood. CDR3 sequence: CASSLDPSLYGYTF. DNA for the CDR3: TGTGCCAGCAGCTTAGACCCCAGTCTCTATGGCTACACCTTC.